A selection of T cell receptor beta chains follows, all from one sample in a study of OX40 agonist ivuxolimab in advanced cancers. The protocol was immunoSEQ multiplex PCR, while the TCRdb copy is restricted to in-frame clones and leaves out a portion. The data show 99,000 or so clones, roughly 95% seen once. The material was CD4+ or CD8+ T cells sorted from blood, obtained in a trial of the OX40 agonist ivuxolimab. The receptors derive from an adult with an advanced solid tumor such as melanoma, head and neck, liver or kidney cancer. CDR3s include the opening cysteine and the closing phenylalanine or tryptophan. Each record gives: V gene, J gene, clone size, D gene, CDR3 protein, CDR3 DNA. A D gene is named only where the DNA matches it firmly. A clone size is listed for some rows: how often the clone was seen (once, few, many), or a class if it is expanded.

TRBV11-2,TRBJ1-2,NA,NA,CASSLEVGSYYGYTF,TGTGCCAGCAGCTTAGAAGTAGGGTCTTACTATGGCTACACCTTC
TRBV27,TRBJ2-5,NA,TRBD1,CASSLSTPGQGYQETQYF,TGTGCCAGCAGTTTATCCACCCCGGGACAGGGGTACCAAGAGACCCAGTACTTC
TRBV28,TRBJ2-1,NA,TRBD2,CASSRTIAGGPFNEQFF,TGTGCCAGCAGTAGGACCATAGCGGGAGGGCCCTTTAATGAGCAGTTCTTC
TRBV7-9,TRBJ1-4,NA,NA,CASSLALEGEKLFF,TGTGCCAGCAGCTTAGCCCTAGAGGGTGAAAAACTGTTTTTT
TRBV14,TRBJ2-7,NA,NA,CASGQGALPYEQYF,TGTGCCAGCGGCCAAGGCGCATTACCCTACGAGCAGTACTTC
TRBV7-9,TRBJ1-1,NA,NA,CASSLVGVGTEAFF,TGTGCCAGCAGCTTAGTAGGGGTCGGCACTGAAGCTTTCTTT
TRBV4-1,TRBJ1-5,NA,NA,CASGTSDSHNSNQPQHF,TGCGCCAGCGGCACCTCGGACAGCCACAATAGCAATCAGCCCCAGCATTTT
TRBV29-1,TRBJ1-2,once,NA,CSVEWVATFFYGYTF,TGCAGCGTTGAATGGGTCGCCACATTCTTCTATGGCTACACCTTC
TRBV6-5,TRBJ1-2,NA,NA,CASSSFSDNYGYTF,TGTGCCAGCAGTTCGTTTAGCGATAACTATGGCTACACCTTC
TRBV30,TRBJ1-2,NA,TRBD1,CAWSSGQGAMDGYTF,TGTGCCTGGAGTTCCGGACAGGGGGCGATGGATGGCTACACCTTC
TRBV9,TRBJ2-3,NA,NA,CASSVGGSTGPGTDTQYF,TGTGCCAGCAGCGTAGGAGGGAGCACAGGGCCCGGCACAGATACGCAGTATTTT
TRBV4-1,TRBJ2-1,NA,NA,CASSPADAAYNEQFF,TGCGCCAGCAGCCCCGCGGATGCAGCTTACAATGAGCAGTTCTTC
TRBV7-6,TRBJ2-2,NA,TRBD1,CASSEKTGRAGELFF,TGTGCCAGCAGCGAAAAGACAGGGCGGGCCGGGGAGCTGTTTTTT
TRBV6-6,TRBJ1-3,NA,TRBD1,CASSYGTGGNGNTIYF,TGTGCCAGCAGTTACGGAACAGGGGGCAACGGAAACACCATATATTTT
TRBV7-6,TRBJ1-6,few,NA,CASSLQGTNSPLHF,TGTGCCAGCAGCTTACAGGGGACTAATTCACCCCTCCACTTT
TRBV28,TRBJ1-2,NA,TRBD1,CASSEDRGSGYTF,TGTGCCAGCAGTGAAGACAGGGGAAGCGGCTACACCTTC
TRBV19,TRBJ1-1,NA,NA,CASRISSGDTEAFF,TGTGCCAGTCGAATCTCCTCAGGGGACACTGAAGCTTTCTTT
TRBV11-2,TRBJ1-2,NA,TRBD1,CASSSTTGNYTF,TGTGCCAGCAGCTCAACGACAGGGAACTACACCTTC
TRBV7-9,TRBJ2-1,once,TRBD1,CASSLDYGTEEQFF,TGTGCCAGCAGCTTAGATTATGGGACAGAAGAGCAGTTCTTC
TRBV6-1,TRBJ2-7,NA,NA,CASSTAAYYEQYF,TGTGCCAGCAGTACAGCTGCCTACTACGAGCAGTACTTC
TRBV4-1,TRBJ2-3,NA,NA,CASSQVSWDFQTEGPTGEQYF,TGCGCCAGCAGCCAAGTTTCGTGGGACTTCCAAACTGAGGGCCCCACCGGAGAGCAGTATTTT
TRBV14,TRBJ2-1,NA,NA,CASSRRWGSSYNEQFF,TGTGCCAGCAGCCGACGGTGGGGGAGCTCCTACAATGAGCAGTTCTTC
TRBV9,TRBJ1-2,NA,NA,CASSVAGEGPYGYTF,TGTGCCAGCAGCGTAGCGGGGGAGGGACCCTATGGCTACACCTTC
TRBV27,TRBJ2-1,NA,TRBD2,CASSGASGGHYNEQFF,TGTGCCAGCAGTGGGGCTAGCGGGGGCCATTACAATGAGCAGTTCTTC
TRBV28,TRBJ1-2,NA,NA,CASSFGVRGYGYTF,TGTGCCAGCAGTTTTGGGGTCCGCGGCTATGGCTACACCTTC